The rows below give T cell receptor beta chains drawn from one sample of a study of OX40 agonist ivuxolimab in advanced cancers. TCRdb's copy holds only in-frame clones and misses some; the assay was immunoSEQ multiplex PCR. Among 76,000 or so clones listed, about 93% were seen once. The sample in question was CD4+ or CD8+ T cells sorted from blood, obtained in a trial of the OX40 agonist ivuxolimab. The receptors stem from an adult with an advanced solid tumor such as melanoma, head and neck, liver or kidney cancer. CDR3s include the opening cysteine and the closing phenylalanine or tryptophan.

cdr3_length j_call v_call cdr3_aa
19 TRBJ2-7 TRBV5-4 CASSPYPGQHFSASYEQYF
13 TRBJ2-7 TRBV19 CASSWDRENEQYF
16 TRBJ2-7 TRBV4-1 CASSQGGGFGSYEQYF
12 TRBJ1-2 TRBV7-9 CASSFGEWGYTF
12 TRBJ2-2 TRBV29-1 CSVEWYTGELFF
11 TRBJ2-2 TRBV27 CASTATGELFF
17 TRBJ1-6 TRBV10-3 CAISDTRGVRDNSPLHF
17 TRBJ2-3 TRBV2 CASSLQSGSPFTDTQYF
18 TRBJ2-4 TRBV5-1 CASSFRGPGQGAANIQYF
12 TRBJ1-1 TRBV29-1 CSGRQGITEAFF
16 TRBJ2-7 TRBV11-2 CASSSGQGVFIYEQYF
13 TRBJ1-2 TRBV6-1 CASSLGQGSGYTF
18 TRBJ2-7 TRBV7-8 CASSSSLAGGPASGEQYF
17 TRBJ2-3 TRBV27 CASSRASGSGAPDTQYF
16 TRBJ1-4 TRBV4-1 CASSQWPTGDNEKLFF
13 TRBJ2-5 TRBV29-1 CSATHRGGETQYF
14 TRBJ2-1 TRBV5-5 CASSFISGYNEQFF
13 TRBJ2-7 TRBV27 CASGYFRGHEQYF
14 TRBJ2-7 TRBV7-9 CASSLAVGSDEQYF
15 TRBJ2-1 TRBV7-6 CASSADFVGNNEQFF
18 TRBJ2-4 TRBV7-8 CASSLSLAGGPGKNIQYF
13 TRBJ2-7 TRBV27 CASSMSMSYEQYF
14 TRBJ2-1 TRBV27 CASSRGGVYNEQFF
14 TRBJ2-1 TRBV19 CASSPTGRHNEQFF
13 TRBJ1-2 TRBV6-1 CASSGLTGYGYTF
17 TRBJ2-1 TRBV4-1 CASSPNGQGRWDNEQFF
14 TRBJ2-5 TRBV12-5 CASGFDSNQETQYF
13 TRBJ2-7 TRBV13 CASSLARDHEQYF
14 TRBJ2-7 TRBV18 CASSPGQGFYEQYF
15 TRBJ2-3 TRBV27 CASSQTSGMRDTQYF
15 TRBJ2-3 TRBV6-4 CASSESSGRPDTQYF